In this sample, the clone carrying this T cell receptor (beta chain) turned up many times. Antigen: not known. The data belong to a study of regulatory T cells in long-lasting Graves disease. Study-level points and caveats: Gene preferences differed: TRBV28, TRBJ1-2, TRBJ2-5 in persistent cases. The TCR repertoire of persistent Graves' patients was less diverse than that of newly diagnosed ones. Sharing of public clonotypes was greater in persistent patients (about 3,000) than in new patients (approximately 940).

Researchers made TCR beta libraries by using iRepertoire HTBI primers and running Arm-PCR on CDR3 regions. TCRdb re-analysed the multiplex PCR reads in MiXCR, keeping a single row per CDR3 protein. Here the sample spans roughly 420,000 distinct CDR3 sequences, about 16% being singletons. The CDR3 totals 17 residues. V dropped 0 bases and J dropped 5 bases, with 19 bases sitting between them. CDR1 is MNHEY, CDR2 SMNVEV, per germline (reference sequence). The sample's time point: newly diagnosed GD, antithyroid drugs for less than 3 months. PBMC-extracted RNA yielded the TCR library. It was American Thyroid Association guidelines that determined Graves' disease diagnosis.

This receptor was obtained from a female donor with Graves disease. Material: peripheral blood mononuclear cells (PBMCs), obtained at new diagnosis, from a patient treated with antithyroid drugs. V usage is TRBV27 and J usage is TRBJ1-2, with TRBD1 as a possible D gene (5 bases). CDR3 residues: CASSLSWVREGVYGYTF. The CDR3 DNA sequence: TGTGCCAGCAGTTTATCGTGGGTCCGTGAAGGGGTATATGGCTACACCTTC.